This TCR beta chain was profiled in a study of T cells in Graves' hyperthyroidism and ophthalmopathy. Criteria for exclusion of patients were uncontrolled infection, other autoimmune disease, pregnancy or lactation. Orbital computed tomography and thyroid ultrasound, together with serum TRAb and thyroxine and clinical symptoms, were used for diagnoses. The source material, RNA transcripts, was used to amplify TCR beta CDR3 regions. The TCR CDR3 first-round RT-PCR relied on the HTBI primer set. TCRdb itself ran the multiplex PCR reads through MiXCR, one entry per CDR3 protein. The repertoire holds 460,000 or so distinct CDR3 sequences, with about an eighth as singletons. CDR3 length: 15 residues. V lost 3 bases, J lost 1 base, and 12 bases lay in between. Germline V gene lookup returns CDR1 MGHRA and CDR2 YSYEKL. This clonotype occurred a few times.

The sample was blood. The chain couples TRBV4-1 to TRBJ1-1; possibly TRBD1 for D (6 bases). The origin of this receptor is a woman aged 18-29 years with Graves' hyperthyroidism. Here the CDR3 DNA reads TGCGCCAGCAGCCACATGCAGGGGACGAACACTGAAGCTTTCTTT. As protein: CASSHMQGTNTEAFF.